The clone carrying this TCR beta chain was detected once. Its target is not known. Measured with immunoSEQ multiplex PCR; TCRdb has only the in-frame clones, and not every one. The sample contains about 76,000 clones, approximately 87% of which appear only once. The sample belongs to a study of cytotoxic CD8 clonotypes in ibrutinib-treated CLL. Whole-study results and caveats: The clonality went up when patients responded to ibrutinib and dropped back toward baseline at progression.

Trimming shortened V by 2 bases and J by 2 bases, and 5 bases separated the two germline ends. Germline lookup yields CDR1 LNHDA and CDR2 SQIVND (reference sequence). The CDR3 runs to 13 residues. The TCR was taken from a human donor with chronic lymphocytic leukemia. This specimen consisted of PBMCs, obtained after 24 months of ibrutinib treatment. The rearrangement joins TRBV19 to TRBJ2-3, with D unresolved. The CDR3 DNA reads TGTGCCAGTAGTATATCCTACACAGATACGCAGTATTTT. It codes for CASSISYTDTQYF. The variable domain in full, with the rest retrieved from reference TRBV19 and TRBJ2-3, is DGGITQSPKYLFRKEGQNVTLSCEQNLNHDAMYWYRQDPGQGLRLIYYSQIVNDFQKGDIAEGYSVSREKKESFPLTVTSAQKNPTAFYLCASSISYTDTQYFGPGTRLTVL.